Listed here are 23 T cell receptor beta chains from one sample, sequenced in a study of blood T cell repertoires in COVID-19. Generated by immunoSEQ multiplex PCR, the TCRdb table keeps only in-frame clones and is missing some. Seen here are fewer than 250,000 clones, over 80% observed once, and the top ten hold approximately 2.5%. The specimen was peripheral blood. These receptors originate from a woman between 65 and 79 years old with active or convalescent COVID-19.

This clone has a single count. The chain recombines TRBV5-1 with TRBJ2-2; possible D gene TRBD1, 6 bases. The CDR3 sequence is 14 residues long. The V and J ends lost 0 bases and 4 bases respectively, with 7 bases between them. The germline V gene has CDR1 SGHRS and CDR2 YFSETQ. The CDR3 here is CASSLEQGTGELFF. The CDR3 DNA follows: TGCGCCAGCAGCTTGGAACAGGGCACCGGGGAGCTGTTTTTT.

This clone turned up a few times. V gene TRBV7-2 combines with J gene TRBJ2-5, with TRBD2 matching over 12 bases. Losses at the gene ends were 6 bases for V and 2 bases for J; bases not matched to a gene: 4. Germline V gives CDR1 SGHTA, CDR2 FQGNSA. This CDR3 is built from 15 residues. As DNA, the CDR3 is TGTGCCAGCAGATGGACTAGCGGGAATCAAGAGACCCAGTACTTC. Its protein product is CASRWTSGNQETQYF. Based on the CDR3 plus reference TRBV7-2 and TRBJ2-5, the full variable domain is GAGVSQSPSNKVTEKGKDVELRCDPISGHTALYWYRQSLGQGLEFLIYFQGNSAPDKSGLPSDRFSAERTGGSVSTLTIQRTQQEDSAVYLCASRWTSGNQETQYFGPGTRLLVL.

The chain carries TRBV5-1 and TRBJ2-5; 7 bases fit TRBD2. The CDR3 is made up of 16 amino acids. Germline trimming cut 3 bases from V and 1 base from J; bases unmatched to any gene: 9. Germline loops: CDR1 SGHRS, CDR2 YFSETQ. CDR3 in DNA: TGCGCCAGCAGCTCGACCCGAGGCGGGGGCCAAGAGACCCAGTACTTC. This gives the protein CASSSTRGGGQETQYF.

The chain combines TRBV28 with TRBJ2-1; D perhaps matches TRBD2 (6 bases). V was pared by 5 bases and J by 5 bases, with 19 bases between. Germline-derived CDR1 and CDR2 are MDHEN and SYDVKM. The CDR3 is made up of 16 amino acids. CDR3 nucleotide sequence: TGTGCCAGCAGTCGTATGAGTAGCGGTCGACACAATGAGCAGTTCTTC. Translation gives CASSRMSSGRHNEQFF.

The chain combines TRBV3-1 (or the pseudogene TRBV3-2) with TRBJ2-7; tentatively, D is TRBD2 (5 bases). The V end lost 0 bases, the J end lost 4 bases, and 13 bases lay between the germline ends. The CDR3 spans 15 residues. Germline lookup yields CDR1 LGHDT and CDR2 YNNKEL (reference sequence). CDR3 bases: TGTGCCAGCAGCCAAGAATATCGGGGAAAGTACGAGCAGTACTTC. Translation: CASSQEYRGKYEQYF.

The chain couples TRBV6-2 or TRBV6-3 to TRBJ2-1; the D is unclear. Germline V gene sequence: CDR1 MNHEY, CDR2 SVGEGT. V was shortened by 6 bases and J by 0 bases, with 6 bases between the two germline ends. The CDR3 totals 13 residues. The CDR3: CASSLSSYNEQFF. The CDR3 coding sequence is TGTGCCAGCAGCCTCTCCTCCTACAATGAGCAGTTCTTC.

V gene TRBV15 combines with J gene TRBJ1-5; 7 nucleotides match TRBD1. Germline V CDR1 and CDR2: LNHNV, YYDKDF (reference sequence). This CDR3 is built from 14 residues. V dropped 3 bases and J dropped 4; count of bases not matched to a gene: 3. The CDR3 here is CATSRPGGNQPQHF. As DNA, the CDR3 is TGTGCCACCAGCAGGCCAGGGGGTAATCAGCCCCAGCATTTT.

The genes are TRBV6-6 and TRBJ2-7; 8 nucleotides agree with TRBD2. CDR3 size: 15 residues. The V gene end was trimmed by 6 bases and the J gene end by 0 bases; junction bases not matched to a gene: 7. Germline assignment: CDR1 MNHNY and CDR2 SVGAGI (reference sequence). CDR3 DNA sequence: TGTGCCAGCAGAACGACTAGCGCTTACTCCTACGAGCAGTACTTC. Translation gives CASRTTSAYSYEQYF.

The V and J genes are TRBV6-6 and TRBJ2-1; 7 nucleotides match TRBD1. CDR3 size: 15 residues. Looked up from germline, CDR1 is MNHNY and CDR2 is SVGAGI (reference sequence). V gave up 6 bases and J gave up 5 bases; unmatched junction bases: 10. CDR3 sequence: CASRQGRATHNEQFF. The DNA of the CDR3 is TGTGCCAGCAGACAGGGGCGGGCGACACACAATGAGCAGTTCTTC.

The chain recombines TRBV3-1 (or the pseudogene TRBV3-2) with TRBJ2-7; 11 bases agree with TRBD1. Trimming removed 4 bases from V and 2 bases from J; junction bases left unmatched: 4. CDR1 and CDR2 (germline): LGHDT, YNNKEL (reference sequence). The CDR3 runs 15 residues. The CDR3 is CASSPGQGAPYEQYF. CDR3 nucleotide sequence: TGTGCCAGCAGCCCCGGACAGGGGGCTCCCTACGAGCAGTACTTC.

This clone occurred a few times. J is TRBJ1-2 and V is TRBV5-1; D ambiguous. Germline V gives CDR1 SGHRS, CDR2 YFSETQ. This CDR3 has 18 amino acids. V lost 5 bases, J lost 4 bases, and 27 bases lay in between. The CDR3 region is CASSSHVLLELSSYGYTF. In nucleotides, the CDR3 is TGCGCCAGCAGTTCACACGTTTTATTGGAGCTCTCCTCCTATGGCTACACCTTC.

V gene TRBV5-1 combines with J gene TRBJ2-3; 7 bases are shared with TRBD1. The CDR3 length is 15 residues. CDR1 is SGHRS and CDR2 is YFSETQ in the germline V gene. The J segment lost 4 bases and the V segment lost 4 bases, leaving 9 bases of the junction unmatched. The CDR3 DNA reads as TGCGCCAGCAGCCCCTTACAGGGGAGCCCAGATACGCAGTATTTT. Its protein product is CASSPLQGSPDTQYF.

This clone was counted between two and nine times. CDR3: CASSEAPGIPGELFF. The CDR3 DNA reads as TGTGCCAGCAGTGAAGCGCCCGGGATCCCCGGGGAGCTGTTTTTT. The rearrangement joins TRBV6-1 to TRBJ2-2, with D tentatively TRBD2 (5 bases). The CDR3 is made up of 15 amino acids. Trimming cost V 0 bases and J 6 bases, with 11 bases left between them. Germline V lookup: CDR1 MNHNS, CDR2 SASEGT.

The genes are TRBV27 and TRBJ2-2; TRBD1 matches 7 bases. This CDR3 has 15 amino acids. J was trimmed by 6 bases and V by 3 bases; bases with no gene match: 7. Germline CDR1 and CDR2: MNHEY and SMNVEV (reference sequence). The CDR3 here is CASSLRGPRPGELFF. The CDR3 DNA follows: TGTGCCAGCAGTTTGAGGGGGCCGCGTCCCGGGGAGCTGTTTTTT.

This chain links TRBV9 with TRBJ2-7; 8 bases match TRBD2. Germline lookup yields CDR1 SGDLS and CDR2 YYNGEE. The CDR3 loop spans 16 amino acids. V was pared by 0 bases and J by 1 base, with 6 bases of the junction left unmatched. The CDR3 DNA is TGTGCCAGCAGCGTAGGTGGAGCGGGAGTGTCCTACGAGCAGTACTTC. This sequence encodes CASSVGGAGVSYEQYF.

The CDR3 reads CASSDRHNTEAFF. In nucleotides, the CDR3 is TGTGCCAGCAGTGACAGGCATAACACTGAAGCTTTCTTT. The V gene is TRBV2, the J gene TRBJ1-1, with unresolved D. Germline V gives CDR1 SNHLY, CDR2 FYNNEI. The CDR3 spans 13 residues. Deletions cut 3 bases from V and 2 bases from J, with 7 bases between.

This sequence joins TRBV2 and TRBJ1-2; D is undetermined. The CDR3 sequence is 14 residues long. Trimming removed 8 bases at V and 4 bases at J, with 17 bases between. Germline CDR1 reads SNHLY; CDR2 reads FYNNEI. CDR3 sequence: CASGSSSSGYGYTF. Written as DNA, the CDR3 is TGTGCCAGCGGTAGCTCTTCTTCGGGCTATGGCTACACCTTC.

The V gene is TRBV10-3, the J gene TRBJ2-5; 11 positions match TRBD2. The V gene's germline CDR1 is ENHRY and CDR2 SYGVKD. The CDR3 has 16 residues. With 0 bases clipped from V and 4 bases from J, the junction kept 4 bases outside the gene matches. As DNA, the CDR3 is TGTGCCATCAGTGAGTCAGTAGCGGGGGGGCCAGAGACCCAGTACTTC. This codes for CAISESVAGGPETQYF.

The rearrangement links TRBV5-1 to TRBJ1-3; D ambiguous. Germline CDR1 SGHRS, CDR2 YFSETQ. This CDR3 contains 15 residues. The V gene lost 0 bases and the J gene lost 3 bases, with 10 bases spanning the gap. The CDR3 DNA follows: TGCGCCAGCAGCTTGGAGGTCGGGAGTGGAAACACCATATATTTT. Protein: CASSLEVGSGNTIYF. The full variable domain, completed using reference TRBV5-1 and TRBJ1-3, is KAGVTQTPRYLIKTRGQQVTLSCSPISGHRSVSWYQQTPGQGLQFLFEYFSETQRNKGNFPGRFSGRQFSNSRSEMNVSTLELGDSALYLCASSLEVGSGNTIYFGEGSWLTVV.

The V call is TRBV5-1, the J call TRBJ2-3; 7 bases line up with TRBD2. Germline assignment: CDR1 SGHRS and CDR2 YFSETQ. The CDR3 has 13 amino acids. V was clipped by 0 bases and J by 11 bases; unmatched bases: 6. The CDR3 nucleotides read TGCGCCAGCAGCTTGGGAGTCGGGGAGGGGCAGTATTTT. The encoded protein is CASSLGVGEGQYF.

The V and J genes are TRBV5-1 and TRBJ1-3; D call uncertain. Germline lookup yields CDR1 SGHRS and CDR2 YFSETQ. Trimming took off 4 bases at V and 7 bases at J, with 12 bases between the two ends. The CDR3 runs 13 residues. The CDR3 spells CASSIEGGNTIYF. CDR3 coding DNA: TGCGCCAGCAGCATAGAGGGTGGGAACACCATATATTTT.

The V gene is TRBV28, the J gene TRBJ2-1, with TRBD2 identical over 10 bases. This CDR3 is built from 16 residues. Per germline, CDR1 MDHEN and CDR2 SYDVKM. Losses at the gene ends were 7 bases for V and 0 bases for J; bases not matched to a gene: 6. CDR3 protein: CASIGTSARSYNEQFF. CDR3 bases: TGTGCCAGCATCGGGACTAGCGCTCGCTCCTACAATGAGCAGTTCTTC. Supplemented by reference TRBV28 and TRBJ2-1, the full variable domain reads DVKVTQSSRYLVKRTGEKVFLECVQDMDHENMFWYRQDPGLGLRLIYFSYDVKMKEKGDIPEGYSVSREKKERFSLILESASTNQTSMYLCASIGTSARSYNEQFFGPGTRLTVL.

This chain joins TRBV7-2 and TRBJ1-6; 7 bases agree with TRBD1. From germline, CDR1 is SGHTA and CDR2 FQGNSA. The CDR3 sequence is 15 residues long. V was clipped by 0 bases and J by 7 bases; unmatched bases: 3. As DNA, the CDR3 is TGTGCCAGCAGCTTAGCACAGGGGTTGAATTCACCCCTCCACTTT. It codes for CASSLAQGLNSPLHF.